Presented here are 27 T cell receptor beta chains from one specimen sequenced in a study of shared clonotypes between healthy human individuals. Sequenced by immunoSEQ multiplex PCR; TCRdb stores in-frame clones only, minus some. The profile covers 640,000 or so clones, with approximately 75% appearing a single time and around 2% taken by the ten largest. Sequencing was done on a sample of memory CD4+ T cells sorted from blood. Subset here: CD45RA-negative fraction. These receptors all stem from a young woman in good health.

By its share, this clone is medium-sized (0.01 to 0.1%). The chain couples TRBV9 to TRBJ1-3; D is uncertain. Germline V gene sequence: CDR1 SGDLS, CDR2 YYNGEE. This CDR3 spans 14 amino acids. Trimming removed 0 bases at V and 2 bases at J, with 6 bases between. CDR3 DNA: TGTGCCAGCAGCGTAGTAGGGACTGGAAACACCATATATTTT. Its translation is CASSVVGTGNTIYF.

CDR3 coding DNA: TGCGCCAGCAGCTTGTCCCTCTCGGGGGCGAATACTGAAGCTTTCTTT. Its translation: CASSLSLSGANTEAFF. The chain combines TRBV5-1 with TRBJ1-1; D perhaps matches TRBD1 (6 bases). The V end lost 1 base, the J end lost 5 bases, and 18 bases lay between the germline ends. The CDR3 runs 16 residues. Germline loops: CDR1 SGHRS, CDR2 YFSETQ.

The rearrangement uses TRBV7-4 and TRBJ2-2; D gene unclear. Germline V CDR1 and CDR2: SGHVT, SQSDAQ. V lost 4 bases to trimming and J lost 6 bases, with 9 bases between them. CDR3 length: 13 amino acids. CDR3 sequence reads: CASSSRDSGELFF. For the CDR3, the DNA is TGTGCCAGCAGCTCTAGAGACTCCGGGGAGCTGTTTTTT.

The V call is TRBV7-9, the J call TRBJ2-2, with 10 bases matching TRBD1. V lost 5 bases and J lost 2; bases outside the gene matches: 5. The CDR3 sequence is 16 residues long. Per germline, CDR1 SEHNR and CDR2 FQNEAQ (reference sequence). The CDR3 nucleotides are TGTGCCAGCAGCACTGGACAGGGGGTAAACACCGGGGAGCTGTTTTTT. Its translation is CASSTGQGVNTGELFF.

This clone was picked up a small number of times. The chain is built from TRBV19 and TRBJ2-5, with 14 nucleotides matching TRBD2. This CDR3 region has 17 residues. The ends lost 5 bases at V and 6 bases at J; junction bases unmatched: 11. Looked up from germline, CDR1 is LNHDA and CDR2 is SQIVND (reference sequence). The CDR3 DNA sequence: TGTGCCAGTAGTGACCGAGGACTAGCGGGAGGAAGAAAGACCCAGTACTTC. Its protein is CASSDRGLAGGRKTQYF.

This chain connects TRBV19 to TRBJ2-2, with D possibly TRBD1 on 6 matching bases. The germline CDR1 and CDR2 sequences are LNHDA and SQIVND (reference sequence). Trimming took 3 bases from V and 2 from J, leaving 13 bases between them. The CDR3 loop spans 16 amino acids. The CDR3 sequence is CASSMADRVNTGELFF. CDR3 coding DNA: TGTGCCAGTAGTATGGCGGACAGAGTTAACACCGGGGAGCTGTTTTTT.

The table lists this clone with a few counts. This chain uses TRBV10-1 with TRBJ2-5; 12 bases align to TRBD1. This CDR3 is 16 amino acids long. V shed 6 bases and J 6 bases; nucleotides not matched to a gene: 11. Germline V gene data show CDR1 as WNHNN and CDR2 as SYGVQD (reference sequence). The CDR3 spells CASRGPGTGGAKTQYF. As DNA, the CDR3 is TGCGCCAGCAGGGGCCCCGGGACAGGGGGCGCGAAGACCCAGTACTTC.

V and J are TRBV18 and TRBJ2-1; the D gene is possibly TRBD1 (7 bases). V was cut by 6 bases and J by 2 bases, with 20 bases left in between. Germline V gene sequence: CDR1 KGHSH, CDR2 LQKENI. The CDR3 runs 17 residues. Here the CDR3 DNA reads TGTGCCAGCTCGCACCGTGCCGACAGGGAGGCCTACAATGAGCAGTTCTTC. It specifies CASSHRADREAYNEQFF.

This clone was found many times. The chain employs TRBV2 and TRBJ1-4, with D possibly TRBD1 on 5 matching bases. The V gene's germline CDR1 is SNHLY and CDR2 FYNNEI. The V and J ends lost 6 bases and 4 bases respectively, with 12 bases between them. The CDR3 runs 14 residues. The CDR3 DNA reads as TGTGCCAGCAGCGAGGGAGGGGTTAATGAAAAACTGTTTTTT. It codes for CASSEGGVNEKLFF.

This CDR3 reads CASRNRDRGPAFF. DNA of the CDR3: TGTGCCAGTAGGAACCGGGACAGGGGTCCAGCTTTCTTT. The chain is built from TRBV19 and TRBJ1-1, with 10 positions matching TRBD1. The CDR3 runs 13 residues. V shed 6 bases, J shed 10 bases, and the junction held 8 bases outside the gene matches. Germline values: CDR1 LNHDA, CDR2 SQIVND (reference sequence).

As regards this clone: Within the sample, other DNA sequences also encode this same CDR3. The chain has TRBV28 and TRBJ1-2, with TRBD1 as a possible D gene (5 bases). V gave up 3 bases and J gave up 4 bases, with 9 bases separating them. The CDR3 spans 13 residues. Germline V gene lookup returns CDR1 MDHEN and CDR2 SYDVKM. The CDR3 sequence is CASSLGGTYGYTF. For the CDR3, the DNA is TGTGCCAGCAGTTTGGGGGGAACCTATGGCTACACCTTC.

This clone was seen more than once but under ten times. J is TRBJ2-3 and V is TRBV7-3; D is unclear. Germline V lookup: CDR1 SGHTA, CDR2 FQGTGA. The ends were cut back, 6 bases at V and 4 bases at J, with 11 bases in the middle. CDR3 size: 13 residues. CDR3 loop: CASSYGRADTQYF. As DNA, the CDR3 is TGTGCCAGCAGTTACGGGCGCGCAGATACGCAGTATTTT.

V usage is TRBV2 and J usage is TRBJ1-2, with no clear D. Trimming took off 5 bases at V and 7 bases at J, with 17 bases between the two ends. The CDR3 is made up of 14 amino acids. Germline assignment: CDR1 SNHLY and CDR2 FYNNEI. The CDR3 loop is CASSRLNSDGGYTF. The CDR3 nucleotides read TGTGCCAGCAGTCGACTAAACAGCGACGGTGGCTACACCTTC.

In this sample, this clone turned up a few times. The rearrangement uses TRBV28 and TRBJ2-1; 13 nucleotides agree with TRBD2. Per the germline V gene, CDR1 is MDHEN and CDR2 is SYDVKM. The CDR3 runs 17 residues. Trimming cost V 4 bases and J 4 bases; bases outside gene matches: 7. The CDR3 protein is CASSSPTSGRTYNEQFF. The DNA of the CDR3 is TGTGCCAGCAGTTCGCCGACTAGCGGGAGGACTTACAATGAGCAGTTCTTC.

The chain couples TRBV5-8 to TRBJ2-7; 11 positions agree with TRBD1. The CDR3 spans 14 residues. Germline V CDR1 and CDR2: SGHTS, YDEGEE. V was clipped by 4 bases and J by 4 bases; unmatched bases: 4. CDR3 coding DNA: TGTGCCAGCAGCCGGACAGGGGGCGGGTACGAGCAGTACTTC. Amino acid sequence: CASSRTGGGYEQYF.

The chain couples TRBV23-1 to TRBJ1-2; D is perhaps TRBD1 (5 bases). TRBV23-1 is classed as an ORF, of uncertain function. CDR3 length: 16 amino acids. The V end lost 0 bases, the J end lost 5 bases, and 16 bases lay between the germline ends. In nucleotides, the CDR3 is TGCGCCAGCAGTCAATCGAACGACGGGACTGAGTATGGCTACACCTTC. Its translation: CASSQSNDGTEYGYTF.

This clone was found a few times. The chain recombines TRBV7-9 with TRBJ1-2; D gene unclear. V was shortened by 2 bases and J by 2 bases, with 9 bases between the two germline ends. CDR1 is SEHNR, CDR2 FQNEAQ, per germline (reference sequence). The CDR3 covers 14 residues. In nucleotides, the CDR3 is TGTGCCAGCAGCTTATTAACGGAAAACTATGGCTACACCTTC. Translation: CASSLLTENYGYTF.

A remark on this clone: The same CDR3 arises from other DNA sequences in this sample as well. J is TRBJ1-5 and V is TRBV10-1, with D hard to call. The CDR3 extends over 13 amino acids. V shed 3 bases and J shed 4 bases, with 7 bases lying between them. The germline CDR1 and CDR2 sequences are WNHNN and SYGVQD (reference sequence). The CDR3: CASSELGNQPQHF. The CDR3 region has the DNA TGCGCCAGCAGTGAATTAGGGAATCAGCCCCAGCATTTT.

This rearrangement joins TRBV1 to TRBJ2-1; whether TRBD2, the table's D call, matches the DNA was not checked. TRBV1 is assigned pseudogene status. This CDR3 comprises 15 residues. The CDR3, as DNA: TGCACCAGCAGCGGGGCGGGAGGGCCGAGGAATGAGCAGTTCTTC. It encodes CTSSGAGGPRNEQFF.

This clone was found once. V gene TRBV28 combines with J gene TRBJ2-7, with 9 bases that match TRBD2. With V trimmed by 6 bases and J by 0 bases, 6 bases remained unmatched. CDR1 is MDHEN, CDR2 SYDVKM, per germline. The CDR3 runs to 15 residues. CDR3 sequence reads: CASRGGLASSYEQYF. Here the CDR3 DNA reads TGTGCCAGCAGGGGTGGACTAGCGAGCTCCTACGAGCAGTACTTC.

The chain carries TRBV11-2 and TRBJ2-5; tentatively, D is TRBD1 or TRBD2 (7 bases each). Per the germline V gene, CDR1 is SGHAT and CDR2 is FQNNGV. Trimming took 7 bases from V and 5 from J, leaving 23 bases between them. The CDR3 has 16 residues. Here the CDR3 reads CASNTGDREAGETQYF. In nucleotides, the CDR3 is TGTGCCAGCAACACAGGGGACCGGGAGGCAGGGGAGACCCAGTACTTC. The full variable domain, with the rest looked up from reference TRBV11-2 and TRBJ2-5, is EAGVAQSPRYKIIEKRQSVAFWCNPISGHATLYWYQQILGQGPKLLIQFQNNGVVDDSQLPKDRFSAERLKGVDSTLKIQPAKLEDSAVYLCASNTGDREAGETQYFGPGTRLLVL.

This chain's CDR3 is CAISESWGGRVSGNTIYF. CDR3 sequence (DNA): TGTGCCATCAGTGAGTCTTGGGGTGGACGCGTCTCTGGAAACACCATATATTTT. The chain joins TRBV10-3 to TRBJ1-3; unclear D gene. There are 18 residues in the CDR3. V dropped 0 bases and J dropped 0 bases, with 15 bases sitting between them. Germline V CDR1 and CDR2: ENHRY, SYGVKD.

The chain couples TRBV6-1 to TRBJ2-3; D is possibly TRBD2 (6 bases). The CDR3 is 15 residues long. The germline V gene encodes CDR1 MNHNS and CDR2 SASEGT. Trimming pared 1 base from V and 2 bases from J, leaving 10 bases between. For the CDR3, the DNA is TGTGCCAGCAGTGAAGGACTAGTTTTCACAGATACGCAGTATTTT. Amino acids: CASSEGLVFTDTQYF.

In this sample, this clone turned up many times. The rearrangement joins TRBV19 to TRBJ2-7; 13 nucleotides align to TRBD2. V trimming: 7 bases; J trimming: 4 bases; junction bases outside the gene matches: 4. The V gene's germline CDR1 is LNHDA and CDR2 SQIVND (reference sequence). This CDR3 is 14 amino acids long. CDR3 coding DNA: TGTGCCAGTAAACTAGCGGGAGGGCCTTACGAGCAGTACTTC. This codes for CASKLAGGPYEQYF.

This chain joins TRBV7-3 and TRBJ1-1; no clear D. Trimming removed 4 bases from V and 1 base from J, with 13 bases in between. Germline loops: CDR1 SGHTA, CDR2 FQGTGA. The CDR3 extends over 15 amino acids. The CDR3 region is CASSSGPRGNTEAFF. The DNA of the CDR3 is TGTGCCAGCAGCTCCGGGCCCCGAGGGAACACTGAAGCTTTCTTT.

This clone was detected once. The rearrangement joins TRBV11-3 to TRBJ2-2, with 10 positions matching TRBD2. Germline CDR1 is SGHNT and CDR2 is YENEEA. The V and J ends lost 1 base and 6 bases, in that order; junction bases with no gene match: 8. The CDR3 has 17 amino acids. The CDR3 loop is CASSLASGSIVAGELFF. Here the CDR3 DNA reads TGTGCCAGCAGCTTAGCTAGCGGGAGCATCGTGGCCGGGGAGCTGTTTTTT.

This clone was seen a single time. This rearrangement joins TRBV19 to TRBJ1-1, with 9 nucleotides matching TRBD1. Germline-derived CDR1 and CDR2 are LNHDA and SQIVND (reference sequence). V trimming: 5 bases; J trimming: 1 base; junction bases outside the gene matches: 5. The CDR3 has 15 amino acids. CDR3 sequence: CASSERDRANTEAFF. DNA of the CDR3: TGTGCCAGTAGTGAACGGGACAGGGCGAACACTGAAGCTTTCTTT. Combining the CDR3 with reference TRBV19 and TRBJ1-1 gives the whole variable domain DGGITQSPKYLFRKEGQNVTLSCEQNLNHDAMYWYRQDPGQGLRLIYYSQIVNDFQKGDIAEGYSVSREKKESFPLTVTSAQKNPTAFYLCASSERDRANTEAFFGQGTRLTVV.